This TCR beta chain appears in the sequencing data of a study of CD8+ T cells in alopecia areata. Investigators isolated RNA and reverse transcribed it into cDNA to act as the sequencing template. Profiling relied on immunoSEQ multiplex PCR, and the TCRdb table lists in-frame clones only, not all of them. In the table there are 150,000 to 200,000 clones, about 54% of which are singletons. There are 12 residues in the CDR3. Germline CDR1 is SEHNR and CDR2 is FQNEAQ (reference sequence). V gave up 1 base and J gave up 8 bases; unmatched junction bases: 1. Points on this clone: Antigen: not known.

Points from the study as a whole: Alopecia totalis/universalis scalp especially showed more expanded CD8+ clones than normal scalp.

The sequenced sample was CD4+ T cells sorted from blood. The receptor was derived from a human donor in good health. This sequence joins TRBV7-9 and TRBJ1-1; TRBD1 matches 7 bases. The CDR3 DNA reads TGTGCCAGCAGCTTAGAGGGGGCCGAAGCTTTCTTT. Amino acids: CASSLEGAEAFF. Based on the CDR3 plus reference TRBV7-9 and TRBJ1-1, the full variable domain is DTGVSQNPRHKITKRGQNVTFRCDPISEHNRLYWYRQTLGQGPEFLTYFQNEAQLEKSRLLSDRFSAERPKGSFSTLEIQRTEQGDSAMYLCASSLEGAEAFFGQGTRLTVV.